Below are 23 T cell receptor beta chains sequenced from a single sample in a study of cytomegalovirus exposure and HLA in healthy donors. The method was immunoSEQ multiplex PCR; TCRdb's version includes in-frame clones alone and lacks a portion of them. The table shows approximately 46,000 clones, with almost 95% occurring only once. Sequencing was performed on PBMCs. The source is a man between 18 and 29 years old in good health and CMV-seronegative.

The rearrangement uses TRBV11-2 and TRBJ2-1; D is uncertain. CDR3 size: 13 residues. V lost 1 base and J lost 6, with 7 bases in between. CDR1 SGHAT and CDR2 FQNNGV come from the germline V gene. In DNA form, the CDR3 reads TGTGCCAGCAGCTTAGGACATTTCAATGAGCAGTTCTTC. Translated: CASSLGHFNEQFF.

The chain uses TRBV29-1 and TRBJ1-5; D possibly corresponds to TRBD1 (6 bases). V was cut by 4 bases and J by 4 bases, with 8 bases left in between. The CDR3 loop spans 12 amino acids. From germline, CDR1 is SQVTM and CDR2 ANQGSEA. The CDR3 reads CSVAQGNQPQHF. The CDR3 coding sequence is TGCAGCGTTGCACAGGGTAATCAGCCCCAGCATTTT.

V is TRBV11-2 and J is TRBJ2-1; perhaps TRBD2 as D (5 bases). The length of the CDR3 is 11 residues. V lost 5 bases and J 9 bases, leaving 8 bases between the germline ends. CDR1 and CDR2 from the germline V gene are SGHAT and FQNNGV. Here the CDR3 DNA reads TGTGCCAGCAGCCCCAGCGGTGAGCAGTTCTTC. Amino acid sequence: CASSPSGEQFF.

The chain is built from TRBV5-6 and TRBJ2-1; D is ambiguous. The V end was cut by 6 bases, the J end by 5 bases, with 9 bases between. The germline V gene has CDR1 SGHDT and CDR2 YYEEEE. The CDR3 is 12 amino acids. In DNA form, the CDR3 reads TGTGCCAGCATGAGTTTTAACAATGAGCAGTTCTTC. Translating it yields CASMSFNNEQFF.

This sequence joins TRBV21-1 and TRBJ2-7; the table's D call of TRBD1 was not tested on the DNA. TRBV21-1 is a listed pseudogene. The CDR3 totals 16 residues. The CDR3 is CASSNPWTGASYEQYF. The CDR3 coding sequence is TGTGCCAGCAGCAATCCCTGGACAGGGGCTTCCTACGAGCAGTACTTC.

Here the CDR3 reads CAWGGLVSYNEQFF. In DNA form, the CDR3 reads TGTGCCTGGGGAGGGCTAGTTTCCTACAATGAGCAGTTCTTC. This rearrangement joins TRBV30 to TRBJ2-1; tentative D call: TRBD2 (6 bases). The CDR3 consists of 14 residues. Trimming left V 5 bases short and J 1 base short, with 12 bases between. The V gene's germline CDR1 is GTSNPN and CDR2 SVGIG (reference sequence).

The genes are TRBV2 and TRBJ2-5; D gene unclear. Trimming removed 6 bases at V and 3 bases at J, with 5 bases between. This CDR3 comprises 11 residues. In germline, CDR1 is SNHLY, CDR2 FYNNEI. The CDR3 DNA is TGTGCCAGCAGCCCCGAAGAGACCCAGTACTTC. This sequence encodes CASSPEETQYF.

This chain connects TRBV11-3 to TRBJ2-2; D gene ambiguous. V was cut by 5 bases and J by 7 bases, with 14 bases left in between. The CDR3 runs to 14 residues. The germline V gene has CDR1 SGHNT and CDR2 YENEEA. CDR3 loop: CASSPASADGELFF. The CDR3 DNA sequence: TGTGCCAGCAGCCCTGCTTCGGCGGACGGGGAGCTGTTTTTT.

The table lists this clone with a few counts. This sequence joins TRBV4-3 and TRBJ2-6; tentative D call: TRBD1 (6 bases). V was pared by 3 bases and J by 0 bases, with 9 bases between. This CDR3 comprises 16 residues. Germline V gives CDR1 LGHNA, CDR2 YSLEER. This chain's CDR3 is CASSHEQGSGANVLTF. The CDR3 bases are TGCGCCAGCAGCCATGAACAGGGCTCTGGGGCCAACGTCCTGACTTTC.

The gene calls are TRBV27 and TRBJ1-5; TRBD1 agrees at 7 bases. Germline assignment: CDR1 MNHEY and CDR2 SMNVEV (reference sequence). The V gene end was trimmed by 7 bases and the J gene end by 5 bases; junction bases not matched to a gene: 8. CDR3 length: 14 residues. The CDR3 sequence is CASNQQGPHQPQHF. The CDR3 nucleotides are TGTGCCAGCAACCAACAGGGGCCCCATCAGCCCCAGCATTTT.

V is TRBV28 and J is TRBJ2-1, with 7 bases identical to TRBD2. The trim removed 6 bases at V and 8 bases at J, leaving 16 bases unmatched. The CDR3 covers 16 residues. Per the germline V gene, CDR1 is MDHEN and CDR2 is SYDVKM. This chain's CDR3 is CASRPTGARERYEQFF. For the CDR3, the DNA is TGTGCCAGCAGACCCACCGGGGCGCGGGAGCGATATGAGCAGTTCTTC.

The chain joins TRBV5-4 to TRBJ1-1; D call uncertain. Germline CDR1 SGHNT, CDR2 YYREEE (reference sequence). V was trimmed by 4 bases and J by 7 bases, leaving 17 bases between them. CDR3 length: 14 residues. Here the CDR3 reads CASSTEGFMGEAFF. For the CDR3, the DNA is TGTGCCAGCAGCACTGAGGGTTTTATGGGTGAAGCTTTCTTT.

This chain links TRBV15 with TRBJ2-5; TRBD2 might be the D (7 bases). The assigned J gene may be wrong: the sequence end matches TRBJ2-7 better. Germline V CDR1 and CDR2: LNHNV, YYDKDF (reference sequence). The CDR3 is made up of 13 amino acids. This chain's CDR3 is CATSAGGRGEQYF. The CDR3 region has the DNA TGTGCCACCAGCGCCGGGGGGCGCGGCGAGCAGTACTTC.

The chain is built from TRBV4-2 and TRBJ1-4; no reliable D call. With 1 base removed from V and 8 bases from J, the gap between germline ends came to 20 bases. The CDR3 extends over 17 amino acids. CDR1 LGHNA and CDR2 YNFKEQ come from the germline V gene. DNA for the CDR3: TGTGCCAGCAGCCAAGCTGGCAGCCCTGCTACTAGGGAAAAACTGTTTTTT. Translation gives CASSQAGSPATREKLFF.

V gene TRBV15 combines with J gene TRBJ2-7; 7 bases align to TRBD2. Trimming took 0 bases from V and 0 from J; bases not matched to a gene: 5. Germline lookup yields CDR1 LNHNV and CDR2 YYDKDF (reference sequence). There are 16 residues in the CDR3. CDR3 sequence: CATSRDVERGSYEQYF. CDR3 DNA: TGTGCCACCAGCAGAGATGTTGAGCGGGGCTCCTACGAGCAGTACTTC.

The chain uses TRBV4-1 and TRBJ1-5, with unresolved D. This CDR3 is 15 amino acids long. V dropped 4 bases and J dropped 5 bases, with 15 bases sitting between them. Germline-derived CDR1 and CDR2 are MGHRA and YSYEKL. The chain's CDR3 is CASSREPRGDQPQHF. The DNA for the CDR3 is TGCGCCAGCAGCCGAGAACCCCGCGGCGATCAGCCCCAGCATTTT.

This clone was counted only a few times. The chain combines TRBV7-2 with TRBJ2-3, with 10 bases fitting TRBD2. V trimming: 5 bases; J trimming: 4 bases; junction bases outside the gene matches: 6. Germline assignment: CDR1 SGHTA and CDR2 FQGNSA. This CDR3 spans 15 amino acids. This CDR3 reads CASSPLAGVADTQYF. CDR3 in DNA: TGTGCCAGCAGCCCTCTAGCGGGAGTCGCAGATACGCAGTATTTT. The variable domain in full, with the rest retrieved from reference TRBV7-2 and TRBJ2-3, is GAGVSQSPSNKVTEKGKDVELRCDPISGHTALYWYRQSLGQGLEFLIYFQGNSAPDKSGLPSDRFSAERTGGSVSTLTIQRTQQEDSAVYLCASSPLAGVADTQYFGPGTRLTVL.

The CDR3 is CANLHGGYTETQYF. In DNA, the CDR3 is TGTGCCAACCTACACGGGGGGTATACGGAGACCCAGTACTTC. The chain combines TRBV28 with TRBJ2-5; 7 bases are shared with TRBD2. Germline V CDR1 and CDR2: MDHEN, SYDVKM. There are 14 residues in the CDR3. With 10 bases clipped from V and 5 bases from J, the junction kept 13 bases outside the gene matches.

This clone was seen only once. J is TRBJ2-7 and V is TRBV29-1, with 9 bases fitting TRBD1. V trimming: 6 bases; J trimming: 1 base; junction bases outside the gene matches: 4. CDR3 length: 13 residues. The germline CDR1 and CDR2 sequences are SQVTM and ANQGSEA. In DNA, the CDR3 is TGCAGCGTGACAGGGGGGGAGTCCTACGAGCAGTACTTC. The encoded protein is CSVTGGESYEQYF.

The chain combines TRBV25-1 with TRBJ2-7; TRBD1 matches at 7 bases. Germline values: CDR1 MGHDK, CDR2 SYGVNS. The CDR3 loop spans 13 amino acids. The trim removed 4 bases at V and 2 bases at J, leaving 2 bases unmatched. The CDR3 loop is CASSGDRAYEQYF. Here the CDR3 DNA reads TGTGCCAGCAGTGGGGACAGAGCCTACGAGCAGTACTTC.

The chain recombines TRBV7-6 with TRBJ2-2; perhaps TRBD1 as D (6 bases). There are 15 residues in the CDR3. V was shortened by 5 bases and J by 0 bases, with 10 bases between the two germline ends. The germline CDR1 and CDR2 sequences are SGHVS and FNYEAQ. DNA for the CDR3: TGTGCCAGCAGCCCCGGACAGTCGAACACCGGGGAGCTGTTTTTT. Translation: CASSPGQSNTGELFF.

The chain carries TRBV5-5 and TRBJ1-4, with TRBD1 identical over 9 bases. With V trimmed by 0 bases and J by 4 bases, 7 bases remained unmatched. The length of the CDR3 is 17 residues. Germline V gene lookup returns CDR1 SGHKS and CDR2 YYEKEE (reference sequence). The chain's CDR3 is CASSLGDRGNGNEKLFF. In DNA form, the CDR3 reads TGTGCCAGCAGCTTGGGTGACAGGGGGAACGGTAATGAAAAACTGTTTTTT.

This chain joins TRBV30 and TRBJ1-5; TRBD1 matches 7 bases. V was pared by 3 bases and J by 2 bases, with 10 bases of the junction left unmatched. This CDR3 spans 16 amino acids. Germline values: CDR1 GTSNPN, CDR2 SVGIG (reference sequence). CDR3 loop: CAWSPQTGRRNQPQHF. The CDR3 DNA is TGTGCCTGGAGCCCGCAGACAGGGAGGCGCAATCAGCCCCAGCATTTT.